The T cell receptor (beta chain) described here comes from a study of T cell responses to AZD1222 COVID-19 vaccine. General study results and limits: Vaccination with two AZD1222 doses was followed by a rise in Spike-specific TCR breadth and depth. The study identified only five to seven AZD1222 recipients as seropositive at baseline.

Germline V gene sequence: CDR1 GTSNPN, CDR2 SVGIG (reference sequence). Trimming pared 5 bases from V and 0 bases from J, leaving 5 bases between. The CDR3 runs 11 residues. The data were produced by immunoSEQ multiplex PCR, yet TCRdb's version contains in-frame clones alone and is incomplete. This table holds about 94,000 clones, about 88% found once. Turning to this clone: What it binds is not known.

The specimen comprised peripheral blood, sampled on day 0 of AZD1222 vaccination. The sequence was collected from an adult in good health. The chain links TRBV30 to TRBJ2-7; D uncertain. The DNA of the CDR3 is TGTGCCTGGGGTCACTCCTACGAGCAGTACTTC. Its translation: CAWGHSYEQYF.